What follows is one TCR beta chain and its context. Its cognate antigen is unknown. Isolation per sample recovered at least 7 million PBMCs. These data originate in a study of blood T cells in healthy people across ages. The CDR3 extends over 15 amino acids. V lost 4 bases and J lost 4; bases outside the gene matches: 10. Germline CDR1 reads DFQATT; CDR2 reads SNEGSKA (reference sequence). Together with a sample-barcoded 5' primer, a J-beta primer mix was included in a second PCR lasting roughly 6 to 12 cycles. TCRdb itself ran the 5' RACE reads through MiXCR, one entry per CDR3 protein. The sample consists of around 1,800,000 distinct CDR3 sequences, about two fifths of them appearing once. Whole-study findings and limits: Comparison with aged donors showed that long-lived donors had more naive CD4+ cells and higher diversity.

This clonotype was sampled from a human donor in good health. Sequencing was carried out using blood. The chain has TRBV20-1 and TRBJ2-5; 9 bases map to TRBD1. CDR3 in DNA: TGCAGTGCTAAACTCGCCGGGACAGGGTTAGAGACCCAGTACTTC. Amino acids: CSAKLAGTGLETQYF.